The sequence of this T cell receptor beta chain was determined in a study of cytomegalovirus exposure and HLA in healthy donors. This clone came up a few times. Antigen specificity is unknown. PCR involved 60 Vbeta and 13 Jbeta primers. Some clones are missing from TCRdb's copy, which holds only in-frame ones; the method was immunoSEQ multiplex PCR. The sample has roughly 200,000 clones, approximately 80% seen once. Findings and caveats of the study: Earlier findings revealed that most TCR beta V segments proved productive either about 87% or about 30% of the time. High specificity and sensitivity for cytomegalovirus status were reported for the classifier. 16,951 TCR beta sequences were associated with HLA alleles at 0.05 false discovery rate in a later analysis. Immune exposure data for these donors was limited to CMV serostatus.

CDR1 and CDR2 (germline): MNHEY, SVGAGI. The CDR3 is made up of 15 amino acids. V was pared by 2 bases and J by 4 bases, with 7 bases of the junction left unmatched. The source of this sequence is a man aged 25-45 years in good health and CMV-seronegative. The J gene is TRBJ1-2, the V gene TRBV6-5; TRBD1 aligns across 7 bases. The sequencing sample was made of PBMCs. In DNA form, the CDR3 reads TGTGCCAGCAGTTACGGGGGACAGAATCTCTATGGCTACACCTTC. This encodes CASSYGGQNLYGYTF.